The 32 T cell receptor beta chains below come from one sample, sequenced in a study of CD4 T cells in relation to SARS-CoV-2 and coronaviruses. Before the COVID-19 pandemic, during about 2010-2018, CD4+ T cells were taken from unexposed donors. Isolation of CD4+ T cells took place after roughly nine days in culture. Which antigens these TCRs recognize remains unknown. Clones were sequenced by immunoSEQ multiplex PCR, and TCRdb holds only the in-frame ones, with some missing. The repertoire holds 15,000 to 20,000 clones, roughly 77% seen once, with about 32% in the top ten. Sequencing was performed on CD4+ T cells from PBMCs, cultured in vitro. Receptors originate from a human donor in good health.

The CDR3 is CASSAPGQGAGELFF. The DNA of the CDR3 is TGTGCCAGCAGCGCACCGGGACAGGGGGCCGGGGAGCTGTTTTTT. The chain carries TRBV6-5 and TRBJ2-2, with 11 bases matching TRBD1. Germline CDR1 reads MNHEY; CDR2 reads SVGAGI. The CDR3 consists of 15 residues. V was clipped by 6 bases and J by 6 bases; unmatched bases: 6.

The chain combines TRBV5-1 with TRBJ2-7; 10 bases map to TRBD2. The CDR3 totals 17 residues. V lost 0 bases, J lost 2 bases, and 8 bases stayed unmatched. CDR1 is SGHRS and CDR2 is YFSETQ in the germline V gene. CDR3 residues: CASSLVASGGKPYEQYF. The CDR3 coding sequence is TGCGCCAGCAGCTTGGTGGCTAGCGGGGGTAAACCCTACGAGCAGTACTTC.

J is TRBJ2-1 and V is TRBV7-2; a possible D gene is TRBD2 (6 bases). The germline V and J ends were trimmed by 1 base and 8 bases, with 15 bases remaining between them. This CDR3 contains 15 residues. CDR1 SGHTA and CDR2 FQGNSA come from the germline V gene. In DNA, the CDR3 is TGTGCCAGCAGCTTAGGACTAGTAGTAAAGGATGAGCAGTTCTTC. It codes for CASSLGLVVKDEQFF.

J is TRBJ2-3 and V is TRBV5-4; D call uncertain. This CDR3 is 14 amino acids long. Looked up from germline, CDR1 is SGHNT and CDR2 is YYREEE (reference sequence). V was clipped by 0 bases and J by 0 bases, with 5 bases between them. The CDR3: CASSLGVSTDTQYF. For the CDR3, the DNA is TGTGCCAGCAGCTTGGGGGTTAGCACAGATACGCAGTATTTT.

This chain joins TRBV7-3 and TRBJ2-6; possible D gene TRBD2, 6 bases. CDR3 size: 15 residues. In germline, CDR1 is SGHTA, CDR2 FQGTGA. Trimming removed 5 bases at V and 4 bases at J, with 12 bases between. This CDR3 is CASSTGVSGANVLTF. The CDR3 DNA reads TGTGCCAGCAGCACGGGAGTTTCGGGGGCCAACGTCCTGACTTTC.

Relative to its sample, this clone is medium-sized. The V gene is TRBV10-1, the J gene TRBJ2-2; possible D gene TRBD1, 5 bases. Trimming cost V 4 bases and J 5 bases, with 8 bases left between them. The germline V gene encodes CDR1 WNHNN and CDR2 SYGVQD (reference sequence). The CDR3 sequence is 13 residues long. This chain's CDR3 is CASSGGWTGELFF. The CDR3 bases are TGCGCCAGCAGTGGGGGCTGGACCGGGGAGCTGTTTTTT.

The chain couples TRBV2 to TRBJ1-2; possible D gene TRBD1, 5 bases. Between the trimmed V and J ends, which lost 2 bases and 8 bases, there was a span of 12 bases. The CDR3 runs 13 residues. From germline, CDR1 is SNHLY and CDR2 FYNNEI. CDR3 DNA: TGTGCCAGCAGTGAAACGGCAGGGATCGGCTACACCTTC. As protein: CASSETAGIGYTF.

This clone has just a few counts. The junction does not match germline at one end; this may be a read error. This chain uses TRBV20-1 with TRBJ2-1; D remains ambiguous. Germline lookup yields CDR1 DFQATT and CDR2 SNEGSKA (reference sequence). The CDR3 spans 9 residues. This CDR3 is CSASPGPVF. The CDR3, as DNA: TGCAGTGCTAGTCCGGGCCCCGTCTTC.

The chain combines TRBV9 with TRBJ1-3; D remains unclear. The germline V gene has CDR1 SGDLS and CDR2 YYNGEE. The CDR3 is 13 amino acids. With 2 bases removed from V and 4 bases from J, the gap between germline ends came to 7 bases. The CDR3 region is CASSVEEGNTIYF. CDR3 nucleotide sequence: TGTGCCAGCAGCGTCGAAGAGGGAAACACCATATATTTT.

V is TRBV30 and J is TRBJ2-2; possibly TRBD1 or TRBD2 for D (6 bases each). The germline CDR1 and CDR2 sequences are GTSNPN and SVGIG (reference sequence). The ends were cut back, 3 bases at V and 6 bases at J, with 26 bases in the middle. The CDR3 sequence is 18 residues long. CDR3 sequence: CAWRMGPKGGRRSGELFF. The DNA of the CDR3 is TGTGCCTGGAGGATGGGACCCAAGGGGGGCAGACGGTCCGGGGAGCTGTTTTTT.

The V call is TRBV7-2, the J call TRBJ2-1, with D possibly being TRBD2 (5 bases). V was shortened by 2 bases and J by 9 bases, with 17 bases between the two germline ends. CDR1 and CDR2 (germline): SGHTA, FQGNSA. The CDR3 covers 15 residues. CDR3 protein: CASSLLLGASIEQFF. As DNA, the CDR3 is TGTGCCAGCAGCTTACTACTAGGCGCGAGCATTGAGCAGTTCTTC.

The genes are TRBV24-1 and TRBJ1-1, with D hard to call. CDR1 KGHDR and CDR2 SFDVKD come from the germline V gene. The CDR3 length is 10 residues. V was shortened by 9 bases and J by 8 bases, with 9 bases between the two germline ends. DNA of the CDR3: TGTGCCACCTTTAGACCCGAAGCTTTCTTT. Translated: CATFRPEAFF.

The rearrangement joins TRBV6-6 to TRBJ2-7; D gene ambiguous. CDR3 length: 13 amino acids. Trimming pared 4 bases from V and 0 bases from J, leaving 7 bases between. Per the germline V gene, CDR1 is MNHNY and CDR2 is SVGAGI (reference sequence). CDR3 DNA sequence: TGTGCCAGCAGTTCCATGAGCTCCTACGAGCAGTACTTC. This sequence encodes CASSSMSSYEQYF.

The V gene is TRBV5-4, the J gene TRBJ2-1, with D unresolved. Germline CDR1 SGHNT, CDR2 YYREEE (reference sequence). The CDR3 contains 16 residues. Between the trimmed V and J ends, which lost 2 bases and 5 bases, there was a span of 17 bases. In nucleotides, the CDR3 is TGTGCCAGCAGCTTACCAGCGACCCTAACTAACAATGAGCAGTTCTTC. Encoded protein: CASSLPATLTNNEQFF.

The rearrangement links TRBV23-1 to TRBJ2-7; TRBD2 agrees at 7 bases. TRBV23-1 is marked as an open reading frame, function uncertain. The junction had 15 bases not matched to a gene; V was cut back by 7 bases and J by 0 bases. The CDR3 is 17 residues long. CDR3 bases: TGCGCCAGCACCCTCATTAGTTGGCTAGCGGTCTCCTACGAGCAGTACTTC. Translation gives CASTLISWLAVSYEQYF.

This chain joins TRBV21-1 and TRBJ1-5. TRBV21-1 is a pseudogene. The CDR3 extends over 15 amino acids. This CDR3 reads CASSKLDGINQPQHF. The CDR3 bases are TGTGCCAGCAGCAAACTAGACGGGATAAATCAGCCCCAGCATTTT.

This clone has only a few counts. The rearrangement links TRBV7-9 to TRBJ1-3; perhaps TRBD1 as D (5 bases). V dropped 7 bases and J dropped 4 bases, with 11 bases sitting between them. Germline assignment: CDR1 SEHNR and CDR2 FQNEAQ (reference sequence). The CDR3 has 13 amino acids. DNA of the CDR3: TGTGCCAGCAAGCAGGGAAGCGGAAACACCATATATTTT. Its protein product is CASKQGSGNTIYF. The full variable domain, its missing parts supplied by reference TRBV7-9 and TRBJ1-3, is DTGVSQNPRHKITKRGQNVTFRCDPISEHNRLYWYRQTLGQGPEFLTYFQNEAQLEKSRLLSDRFSAERPKGSFSTLEIQRTEQGDSAMYLCASKQGSGNTIYFGEGSWLTVV.

The V gene is TRBV10-1, the J gene TRBJ2-1; D may be TRBD2 (6 bases). Per germline, CDR1 WNHNN and CDR2 SYGVQD (reference sequence). This CDR3 region has 15 residues. Trimming shortened V by 5 bases and J by 5 bases, and 16 bases separated the two germline ends. The CDR3 bases are TGCGCCAGCAGTCGTCCCGGGACTGGACACAATGAGCAGTTCTTC. It translates to CASSRPGTGHNEQFF.

CDR3 amino acids: CASSLTMGSQQFF. In DNA form, the CDR3 reads TGTGCCAGTAGTCTAACGATGGGGAGTCAACAGTTCTTC. The chain uses TRBV19 and TRBJ2-1; D may be TRBD2 (5 bases). The CDR3 contains 13 residues. Trimming left V 5 bases short and J 13 bases short, with 18 bases between. The V gene's germline CDR1 is LNHDA and CDR2 SQIVND (reference sequence).

The chain employs TRBV19 and TRBJ2-6; D might be TRBD2 (6 bases). Germline V lookup: CDR1 LNHDA, CDR2 SQIVND (reference sequence). Trimming shortened V by 3 bases and J by 0 bases, and 6 bases separated the two germline ends. The CDR3 sequence is 15 residues long. CDR3 loop: CASSMGGSGANVLTF. CDR3 coding DNA: TGTGCCAGTAGTATGGGGGGCTCTGGGGCCAACGTCCTGACTTTC. The full variable domain, in which reference TRBV19 and TRBJ2-6 provide the parts outside the CDR3, is DGGITQSPKYLFRKEGQNVTLSCEQNLNHDAMYWYRQDPGQGLRLIYYSQIVNDFQKGDIAEGYSVSREKKESFPLTVTSAQKNPTAFYLCASSMGGSGANVLTFGAGSRLTVL.

The rearrangement links TRBV27 to TRBJ2-2, with 7 bases that match TRBD2. Losses at the gene ends were 1 base for V and 7 bases for J; bases not matched to a gene: 9. Germline CDR1 and CDR2: MNHEY and SMNVEV (reference sequence). This CDR3 spans 16 amino acids. The CDR3 is CASSLWGGVGVGELFF. CDR3 in DNA: TGTGCCAGCAGTTTATGGGGGGGAGTTGGTGTCGGGGAGCTGTTTTTT.

This clone was recorded a few times. The J gene is TRBJ2-7, the V gene TRBV6-2 or TRBV6-3; weak D call: TRBD1 (5 bases). V was cut by 5 bases and J by 0 bases, with 11 bases left in between. The CDR3 length is 14 residues. Germline loops: CDR1 MNHEY, CDR2 SVGEGT. DNA of the CDR3: TGTGCCAGCAGTGTTTGGGGCACCTCCTACGAGCAGTACTTC. It codes for CASSVWGTSYEQYF.

This clone came up once. The chain employs TRBV10-3 and TRBJ2-3; 12 nucleotides match TRBD1. V lost 6 bases to trimming and J lost 5 bases; unmatched junction nucleotides: 9. Germline V CDR1 and CDR2: ENHRY, SYGVKD. This CDR3 region has 16 residues. The CDR3 spells CAIRDRDRGQQDTQYF. The CDR3 DNA sequence: TGTGCCATCAGAGACCGGGACAGGGGGCAACAAGATACGCAGTATTTT.

This clone was detected only a few times. The rearrangement joins TRBV27 to TRBJ2-7; 8 bases fit TRBD1. This CDR3 has 13 amino acids. Germline lookup yields CDR1 MNHEY and CDR2 SMNVEV (reference sequence). J lost 5 bases, V lost 6 bases, and 6 bases had no gene match. CDR3 DNA sequence: TGTGCCAGCAGATTCACGGACAGGGACGAGCAGTACTTC. This translates into CASRFTDRDEQYF.

The chain has TRBV7-6 and TRBJ2-2; perhaps TRBD2 as D (6 bases). V lost 5 bases, J lost 1 base, and 14 bases lay in between. CDR1 SGHVS and CDR2 FNYEAQ come from the germline V gene. The CDR3 extends over 16 amino acids. The CDR3: CASSTRGGLNTGELFF. CDR3 nucleotide sequence: TGTGCCAGCAGCACCCGGGGAGGCTTGAACACCGGGGAGCTGTTTTTT.

The chain combines TRBV18 with TRBJ2-1; D is unresolved. The CDR3 is 16 amino acids. Trimming cost V 0 bases and J 10 bases, with 19 bases left between them. Germline loops: CDR1 KGHSH, CDR2 LQKENI. In nucleotides, the CDR3 is TGTGCCAGCTCACCACCGTTCTACACGTCCTCACGGGAGCAGTTCTTC. This sequence encodes CASSPPFYTSSREQFF.

The rearrangement joins TRBV9 to TRBJ2-7, with D perhaps TRBD1 (6 bases). Deletions cut 3 bases from V and 7 bases from J, with 23 bases between. Germline V gene lookup returns CDR1 SGDLS and CDR2 YYNGEE. The CDR3 contains 16 residues. The CDR3 bases are TGTGCCAGCAGCGGGGGGTGGTCAGGGGCGTTTGGGGAGCAGTACTTC. This encodes CASSGGWSGAFGEQYF.

This clone was detected only once. The chain employs TRBV2 and TRBJ1-5; a weak D match, TRBD1 (5 bases). The V gene lost 2 bases and the J gene lost 7 bases, with 12 bases spanning the gap. CDR3 size: 14 residues. CDR1 and CDR2 from the germline V gene are SNHLY and FYNNEI. The CDR3, as DNA: TGTGCCAGCAGTGAACTAAGGGGAGGGCAGCCCCAGCATTTT. Protein product: CASSELRGGQPQHF.

V and J are TRBV7-3 and TRBJ2-3; D not certain. There are 13 residues in the CDR3. The germline V gene encodes CDR1 SGHTA and CDR2 FQGTGA. V shed 4 bases and J shed 4 bases, with 9 bases lying between them. In DNA, the CDR3 is TGTGCCAGCAGCTACACATCCTCAGATACGCAGTATTTT. As protein: CASSYTSSDTQYF.

The chain carries TRBV10-3 and TRBJ1-5; D may be TRBD1 (5 bases). Germline CDR1 and CDR2: ENHRY and SYGVKD. V was shortened by 0 bases and J by 3 bases, with 21 bases between the two germline ends. The CDR3 has 19 amino acids. The CDR3 here is CAISESDFHTGGYNQPQHF. In DNA, the CDR3 is TGTGCCATCAGTGAGTCAGATTTCCATACAGGCGGATACAATCAGCCCCAGCATTTT.

CDR3 in amino acids: CASSWAGTSGNLYF. For the CDR3, the DNA is TGTGCCAGCAGCTGGGCCGGGACTAGCGGGAATCTGTACTTC. This rearrangement joins TRBV7-9 to TRBJ2-7, with TRBD2 identical over 13 bases. The germline V gene encodes CDR1 SEHNR and CDR2 FQNEAQ (reference sequence). V shed 4 bases, J shed 12 bases, and the junction held 9 bases outside the gene matches. The CDR3 has 14 residues.

This clone came up once. The chain recombines TRBV27 with TRBJ2-7, with D tentatively TRBD2 (5 bases). The CDR3 sequence is 15 residues long. Germline V gene data show CDR1 as MNHEY and CDR2 as SMNVEV (reference sequence). Trimming took off 9 bases at V and 3 bases at J, with 21 bases between the two ends. CDR3 loop: CARVNLRTGIYEQYF. As DNA, the CDR3 is TGTGCCAGGGTAAACCTCAGGACCGGGATCTACGAGCAGTACTTC.